The sequence of this TCR beta chain was determined in a study of cytomegalovirus exposure and HLA in healthy donors. PCR primers comprised 60 Vbeta and 13 Jbeta primers. Only in-frame clones appear in the TCRdb table, and some are missing; sequencing was by immunoSEQ multiplex PCR. The sample consists of about 190,000 clones, roughly 80% of them appearing once. This clone has only one observation. CDR1 SGHRS and CDR2 YFSETQ come from the germline V gene. Trimming at V came to 4 bases and at J to 6 bases, leaving 20 bases not matched to a gene. The CDR3 is 19 amino acids. The sequence was collected from a woman aged 25 to 39 in good health and CMV-seropositive. The J gene is TRBJ2-3, the V gene TRBV5-1, with 10 positions matching TRBD2. Sequenced material: PBMCs. CDR3 amino acids: CASSGDSSRGLAERDTQYF. In nucleotides, the CDR3 is TGCGCCAGCAGCGGGGACTCGAGCCGAGGACTAGCGGAAAGGGATACGCAGTATTTT.